Below are 27 T cell receptor beta chains sequenced from a single sample in a study of T-cell reconstitution after alpha-beta-depleted transplantation in children. The TCRbeta library was prepared with unique molecular identifiers. TCRdb passed the PCR reads through MiXCR, listing each CDR3 protein once. Of about 980,000 distinct CDR3 sequences in the sample, about 29% were seen once. The source material was PBMCs, mostly from graft donor cells, sampled 360 days after TCRalphabeta/CD19-depleted stem cell transplant. The receptors derive from a boy younger than two who had a stem cell transplant for SCID, so the T cells may come from the graft donor.

The V gene is TRBV9, the J gene TRBJ1-2; 8 nucleotides align to TRBD1. CDR3 length: 14 residues. Trimming removed 4 bases from V and 8 bases from J; junction bases left unmatched: 10. The germline CDR1 and CDR2 sequences are SGDLS and YYNGEE. The CDR3 reads CASSLRTGTNGYTF. In DNA, the CDR3 is TGTGCCAGCAGCCTCCGGACAGGGACGAACGGCTACACCTTC.

J is TRBJ2-3 and V is TRBV28; 15 bases fit TRBD2. The length of the CDR3 is 15 residues. Germline CDR1 is MDHEN and CDR2 is SYDVKM. The trim removed 5 bases at V and 8 bases at J, leaving 5 bases unmatched. CDR3: CASSLRTSGGGTQYF. The CDR3, as DNA: TGTGCCAGCAGTCTCCGGACTAGCGGGGGGGGTACGCAGTATTTT. The variable domain in full, completed from reference TRBV28 and TRBJ2-3, reads DVKVTQSSRYLVKRTGEKVFLECVQDMDHENMFWYRQDPGLGLRLIYFSYDVKMKEKGDIPEGYSVSREKKERFSLILESASTNQTSMYLCASSLRTSGGGTQYFGPGTRLTVL.

The CDR3 DNA follows: TGTGCCAGCAGCTTCGACCGACTAGCGAGGAATGAGCAGTTCTTC. This translates into CASSFDRLARNEQFF. The chain recombines TRBV11-2 with TRBJ2-1, with 8 nucleotides matching TRBD2. The CDR3 is 15 amino acids. Germline V gene sequence: CDR1 SGHAT, CDR2 FQNNGV. V gave up 3 bases and J gave up 7 bases; unmatched junction bases: 8.

This rearrangement joins TRBV5-1 to TRBJ2-5, with TRBD1 matching 8 bases. The V segment lost 4 bases and the J segment 1 base; nucleotides outside the gene matches: 9. The germline V gene encodes CDR1 SGHRS and CDR2 YFSETQ. The CDR3 covers 16 residues. The CDR3 region is CASSVRTGPAQETQYF. DNA of the CDR3: TGCGCCAGCAGCGTGAGGACAGGGCCGGCCCAAGAGACCCAGTACTTC. The variable domain in full, completed from reference TRBV5-1 and TRBJ2-5, reads KAGVTQTPRYLIKTRGQQVTLSCSPISGHRSVSWYQQTPGQGLQFLFEYFSETQRNKGNFPGRFSGRQFSNSRSEMNVSTLELGDSALYLCASSVRTGPAQETQYFGPGTRLLVL.

This clonotype has just a few counts. The J gene is TRBJ2-7, the V gene TRBV28, with 7 nucleotides matching TRBD1. The V gene's germline CDR1 is MDHEN and CDR2 SYDVKM. The CDR3 is 16 amino acids. V was pared by 5 bases and J by 0 bases, with 10 bases of the junction left unmatched. The CDR3: CASSPDRAALSYEQYF. CDR3 nucleotides: TGTGCCAGCAGTCCAGACAGGGCTGCTCTCTCCTACGAGCAGTACTTC.

Comments on this clonotype: One end of the junction is discordant with germline, which a read error may explain. The chain recombines TRBV20-1 with TRBJ2-7, with no clear D. Per the germline V gene, CDR1 is DFQATT and CDR2 is SNEGSKA (reference sequence). The CDR3 has 16 amino acids. The CDR3: CCARAENIPRLNEQYF. In nucleotides, the CDR3 is TGCTGTGCTAGAGCCGAGAACATCCCTCGGCTTAACGAGCAGTACTTC.

The CDR3 here is CASTIGGQGITDTQYF. The CDR3 DNA sequence: TGTGCCAGCACTATCGGGGGGCAGGGGATCACAGATACGCAGTATTTT. The chain carries TRBV12-3 or TRBV12-4 and TRBJ2-3; D is perhaps TRBD2 (7 bases). The length of the CDR3 is 16 residues. V was trimmed by 7 bases and J by 2 bases, leaving 19 bases between them.

As concerns this clonotype: The conserved phenylalanine or tryptophan is not found at the CDR3 terminus, so this likely reflects a read error. The V gene is TRBV12-3 or TRBV12-4, the J gene TRBJ2-5; 9 positions agree with TRBD1. The CDR3 has 16 amino acids. Trimming removed 2 bases from V and 5 bases from J; junction bases left unmatched: 9. This CDR3 reads CASSLWTGVVFETQYL. The CDR3 DNA reads as TGTGCCAGCAGTTTATGGACAGGGGTAGTCTTCGAGACCCAGTACTTG.

The genes are TRBV12-3 or TRBV12-4 and TRBJ1-1; D ambiguous. Trimming shortened V by 5 bases and J by 3 bases, and 13 bases separated the two germline ends. The CDR3 is made up of 14 amino acids. The CDR3 region has the DNA TGTGCCAGCAGTCGCGATACTGCGGACACTGAAGCTTTCTTT. The encoded protein is CASSRDTADTEAFF.

The V call is TRBV6-1, the J call TRBJ1-4, with D uncertain. The CDR3 is 17 amino acids. CDR1 is MNHNS, CDR2 SASEGT, per germline. Trimming removed 7 bases from V and 7 bases from J, with 25 bases in between. As DNA, the CDR3 is TGTGCCAGCACCTCTAGGGCAGTTTCCCATGGGAGTGAAAAACTGTTTTTT. It codes for CASTSRAVSHGSEKLFF.

This sequence joins TRBV6-2 or TRBV6-3 and TRBJ2-1; possible D gene TRBD2, 5 bases. This CDR3 comprises 17 residues. CDR1 is MNHEY and CDR2 is SVGEGT in the germline V gene. V lost 3 bases and J lost 0, with 15 bases in between. CDR3 sequence reads: CASSYSVGVSSYNEQFF. As DNA, the CDR3 is TGTGCCAGCAGTTATTCCGTCGGGGTCAGCTCCTACAATGAGCAGTTCTTC.

This chain uses TRBV6-1 with TRBJ2-3; no firm D call. Germline V CDR1 and CDR2: MNHNS, SASEGT. Trimming cost V 6 bases and J 1 base, with 14 bases left between them. This CDR3 region has 15 residues. The CDR3 bases are TGTGCCAGCAGATCCAAGTTTAAGGGCACAGATACGCAGTATTTT. Its translation is CASRSKFKGTDTQYF.

The chain carries TRBV20-1 and TRBJ2-5; D might be TRBD2 (6 bases). The CDR3 has 12 residues. The V end lost 5 bases, the J end lost 4 bases, and 11 bases lay between the germline ends. CDR1 is DFQATT, CDR2 SNEGSKA, per germline (reference sequence). Written as DNA, the CDR3 is TGCAGTGCTTTAGCGGTTCGAGAGACCCAGTACTTC. This translates into CSALAVRETQYF.

V is TRBV5-1 and J is TRBJ2-1, with a weak D call TRBD1 (6 bases). Trimming removed 1 base at V and 2 bases at J, with 13 bases between. From germline, CDR1 is SGHRS and CDR2 YFSETQ. CDR3 length equals 16 residues. The CDR3 here is CASSLLWDTAYNEQFF. The CDR3 bases are TGCGCCAGCAGCTTGTTATGGGACACCGCCTACAATGAGCAGTTCTTC.

This clonotype was seen many times. The chain uses TRBV5-1 and TRBJ2-7; TRBD2 might be the D (5 bases). The CDR3 runs 15 residues. Germline CDR1 reads SGHRS; CDR2 reads YFSETQ. Trimming took 5 bases from V and 3 from J, leaving 18 bases between them. The CDR3 here is CASRNRDYQSYEQYF. The CDR3 region has the DNA TGCGCCAGCAGGAACCGAGACTACCAAAGCTACGAGCAGTACTTC.

The V and J genes are TRBV5-1 and TRBJ2-3; tentative D call: TRBD2 (5 bases). Germline CDR1 and CDR2: SGHRS and YFSETQ. The CDR3 loop spans 16 amino acids. V lost 2 bases to trimming and J lost 6 bases, with 19 bases between them. The CDR3 sequence is CASSFSASLTADTQYF. The CDR3 DNA follows: TGCGCCAGCAGCTTCTCCGCTAGCCTTACGGCGGATACGCAGTATTTT. Full variable domain (rest looked up from reference TRBV5-1 and TRBJ2-3): KAGVTQTPRYLIKTRGQQVTLSCSPISGHRSVSWYQQTPGQGLQFLFEYFSETQRNKGNFPGRFSGRQFSNSRSEMNVSTLELGDSALYLCASSFSASLTADTQYFGPGTRLTVL.

The chain has TRBV10-1 and TRBJ1-2; a possible D gene is TRBD1 (5 bases). Trimming took 3 bases from V and 2 from J, leaving 10 bases between them. Germline CDR1 reads WNHNN; CDR2 reads SYGVQD (reference sequence). The CDR3 is 14 residues long. The CDR3 spells CASSEGAGNYGYTF. DNA for the CDR3: TGCGCCAGCAGTGAAGGGGCAGGAAACTATGGCTACACCTTC.

This clonotype was seen only a few times. This sequence joins TRBV6-2 or TRBV6-3 and TRBJ2-5, with D hard to call. Germline V gene lookup returns CDR1 MNHEY and CDR2 SVGEGT. Trimming took 0 bases from V and 2 from J, leaving 7 bases between them. This CDR3 region has 14 residues. The CDR3 is CASSYSNRQETQYF. The CDR3 DNA reads as TGTGCCAGCAGTTACTCGAACCGACAAGAGACCCAGTACTTC.

The chain combines TRBV5-6 with TRBJ1-1, with a weak D call TRBD1 (5 bases). Between the trimmed V and J ends, which lost 4 bases and 1 base, there was a span of 17 bases. Germline V lookup: CDR1 SGHDT, CDR2 YYEEEE. The CDR3 loop spans 16 amino acids. The CDR3 protein is CASSPSGTLGNTEAFF. The CDR3 DNA reads as TGTGCCAGCAGCCCTTCCGGGACGTTGGGGAACACTGAAGCTTTCTTT.

J is TRBJ2-1 and V is TRBV11-2, with D perhaps TRBD1 or TRBD2 (5 bases each). Germline CDR1 is SGHAT and CDR2 is FQNNGV. V dropped 2 bases and J dropped 7 bases, with 21 bases sitting between them. This CDR3 is 17 amino acids long. For the CDR3, the DNA is TGTGCCAGCAGCTTATGGGGCACCGGGGACCTCATAAATGAGCAGTTCTTC. It translates to CASSLWGTGDLINEQFF.

As DNA, the CDR3 is TGTGCCAGCAGCTCCCATCGGGACAGTTTTTTCTATGGCTACACCTTC. Translating gives CASSSHRDSFFYGYTF. The chain employs TRBV7-8 and TRBJ1-2, with 7 nucleotides matching TRBD1. V dropped 4 bases and J dropped 4; count of bases not matched to a gene: 12. The CDR3 sequence is 16 residues long. Germline CDR1 and CDR2: SGHVS and FQNEAQ.

This clonotype has a handful of counts. This chain connects TRBV20-1 to TRBJ2-7; 7 nucleotides match TRBD1. Per germline, CDR1 DFQATT and CDR2 SNEGSKA (reference sequence). The CDR3 is 15 residues long. The ends lost 1 base at V and 3 bases at J; junction bases unmatched: 9. In DNA, the CDR3 is TGCAGTGCTAGAGGCGGAGAGGGACAGCTCTACGAGCAGTACTTC. As protein: CSARGGEGQLYEQYF.

CDR3 region: CASTDFAPHEQFF. The CDR3, as DNA: TGTGCCAGCACCGACTTTGCACCCCATGAGCAGTTCTTC. This chain links TRBV12-3 or TRBV12-4 with TRBJ2-1; no reliable D call. V dropped 7 bases and J dropped 8 bases, with 15 bases sitting between them. The CDR3 runs to 13 residues.

This clonotype was seen only a few times. The chain couples TRBV28 to TRBJ2-5; tentatively, D is TRBD1 or TRBD2 (5 bases each). The CDR3 extends over 15 amino acids. Trimming took 2 bases from V and 0 from J, leaving 10 bases between them. Germline CDR1 reads MDHEN; CDR2 reads SYDVKM. As DNA, the CDR3 is TGTGCCAGCAGTTTAAAGGGACCGTACCAAGAGACCCAGTACTTC. Its translation is CASSLKGPYQETQYF.

The chain joins TRBV6-1 to TRBJ2-5, with D tentatively TRBD1 (5 bases). CDR1 and CDR2 from the germline V gene are MNHNS and SASEGT. This CDR3 is 15 amino acids long. V was cut by 4 bases and J by 2 bases, with 14 bases left in between. The CDR3 DNA reads as TGTGCCAGCAGTGCCGGCAGGGTCGGGCAAGAGACCCAGTACTTC. It codes for CASSAGRVGQETQYF.

This clonotype was picked up many times. This chain links TRBV3-1 with TRBJ2-7; 9 bases agree with TRBD1. Per germline, CDR1 LGHDT and CDR2 YNNKEL (reference sequence). This CDR3 contains 17 residues. With V trimmed by 5 bases and J by 0 bases, 11 bases remained unmatched. CDR3 sequence (DNA): TGTGCCAGCAGCTTATGGGGACAGGGAGGATTCTCCTACGAGCAGTACTTC. Encoded protein: CASSLWGQGGFSYEQYF.

This clonotype was counted a few times. The chain employs TRBV7-2 and TRBJ2-5; TRBD2 matches at 7 bases. Germline values: CDR1 SGHTA, CDR2 FQGNSA. J gave up 5 bases and V 3 bases, and 6 bases lay outside the gene matches. CDR3 size: 14 residues. The CDR3: CASSFWGGTETQYF. The CDR3 coding sequence is TGTGCCAGCAGCTTTTGGGGGGGGACCGAGACCCAGTACTTC.